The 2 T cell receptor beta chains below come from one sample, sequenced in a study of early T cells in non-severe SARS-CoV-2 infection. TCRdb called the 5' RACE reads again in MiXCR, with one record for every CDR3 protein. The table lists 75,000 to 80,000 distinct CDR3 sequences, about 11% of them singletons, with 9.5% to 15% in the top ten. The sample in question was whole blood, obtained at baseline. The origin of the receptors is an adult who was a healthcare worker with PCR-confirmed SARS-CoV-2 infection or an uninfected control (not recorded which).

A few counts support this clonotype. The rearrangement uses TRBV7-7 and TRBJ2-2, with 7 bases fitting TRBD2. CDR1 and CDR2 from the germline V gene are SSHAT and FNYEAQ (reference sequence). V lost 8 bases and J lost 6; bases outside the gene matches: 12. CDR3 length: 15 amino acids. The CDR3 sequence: CASGLELGGAGELFF. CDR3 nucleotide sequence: TGTGCCAGCGGACTAGAATTGGGTGGAGCCGGGGAGCTGTTTTTT.

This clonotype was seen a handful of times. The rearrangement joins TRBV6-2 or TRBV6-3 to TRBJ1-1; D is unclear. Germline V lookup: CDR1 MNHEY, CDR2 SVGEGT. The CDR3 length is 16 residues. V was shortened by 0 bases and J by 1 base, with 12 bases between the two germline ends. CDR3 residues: CASSYSRRSPNTEAFF. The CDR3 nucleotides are TGTGCCAGCAGTTACTCGCGGAGATCCCCGAACACTGAAGCTTTCTTT.